This T cell receptor beta chain originates from a study of cytomegalovirus exposure and HLA in healthy donors. The primer mix had 60 Vbeta and 13 Jbeta primers. This table comes from immunoSEQ multiplex PCR, and its TCRdb copy is limited to in-frame clones, with some not included. The sample data list some 120,000 clones. Germline V gives CDR1 MNHNS, CDR2 SASEGT. V was shortened by 7 bases and J by 9 bases, with 14 bases between the two germline ends. This CDR3 has 12 amino acids. This receptor was obtained from a man aged 25 to 40 in good health and CMV-seronegative. The sample comprised PBMCs. The chain couples TRBV6-1 to TRBJ2-3; TRBD1 might be the D (5 bases). CDR3 sequence: CASTEVAGTQYF. Here the CDR3 DNA reads TGTGCCAGCACCGAGGTAGCAGGGACGCAGTATTTT.